Listed below are T cell receptor beta chains from one sample, sequenced in a study of T cell changes during pregnancy in multiple sclerosis. TCRdb keeps only in-frame clones here, not all; method: immunoSEQ multiplex PCR. Of around 25,000 clones listed, over 80% are singletons. The sample in question was CD8+ T cells from peripheral blood mononuclear cells, obtained in the first trimester of pregnancy. These receptors were obtained from a female donor in good health, enrolled as a control in a pregnancy study. The CDR3 runs from the conserved cysteine through the conserved F or W. A D gene is named only where the DNA matches it firmly. Not every row has a clone size; where given, it reads once, few, many or a size class.

cdr3_nt	cdr3_aa	d_call	j_call	v_call	clone_size
TGTGCCAGCAGTCGCCCGGGGAACGAGATCCACGAGCAGTACTTC	CASSRPGNEIHEQYF	NA	TRBJ2-7	TRBV7-9	NA
TGTGCCAGCAAAAGTAGAGGAACCTACAATGAGCAGTTCTTC	CASKSRGTYNEQFF	NA	TRBJ2-1	TRBV27	NA
TGTGCCAGCAGCTCACAGGGGGTAGAGGGCAATGAGCAGTTCTTC	CASSSQGVEGNEQFF	TRBD1	TRBJ2-1	TRBV7-9	NA
TGTGCCAGCAGTGAAGCGCATGAGGGCCCCACTGAAGCTTTCTTT	CASSEAHEGPTEAFF	NA	TRBJ1-1	TRBV6-1	few
TGTGCCAGTAGGCCATCGGGGTACTCTGAAGCTTTCTTT	CASRPSGYSEAFF	NA	TRBJ1-1	TRBV19	NA
TGTGCCAGTAGTATCAGACAGACTCAAGAGACCCAGTACTTC	CASSIRQTQETQYF	NA	TRBJ2-5	TRBV19	NA
TGTGCCAGCAGTGACGCTGTGGGACAGGGGGCGAATGAGCAGTTCTTC	CASSDAVGQGANEQFF	TRBD1	TRBJ2-1	TRBV6-4	NA
TGCGCCAGCAGCCAAAGTCGAGGAGTCTCCTACGAGCAGTACTTC	CASSQSRGVSYEQYF	NA	TRBJ2-7	TRBV4-1	NA
TGTGCCAGTCGGACAGGCCCATACAATGAGCAGTTCTTC	CASRTGPYNEQFF	TRBD1	TRBJ2-1	TRBV27	NA
TGTGCCAGCATCATAAAGGCAGGGGGCGGTTGGGACACTGAAGCTTTCTTT	CASIIKAGGGWDTEAFF	TRBD1	TRBJ1-1	TRBV28	medium-sized
TGTGCCAGCAGCGTACCGGGGGGGCTGGGCACCGGGGAGCTGTTTTTT	CASSVPGGLGTGELFF	TRBD2	TRBJ2-2	TRBV7-2	NA
TGCGCCAGCAGCTTGGACGGGAGCAATCAGCCCCAGCATTTT	CASSLDGSNQPQHF	NA	TRBJ1-5	TRBV5-1	NA
TGTGCCAGCAGTGAAAACGCACGGGGGAGCCTATACGAGCAGTACTTC	CASSENARGSLYEQYF	NA	TRBJ2-7	TRBV2	NA
TGTGCCAGCAGTCCCAGGATAGGGGGCGCCGGCAATCAGCCCCAGCATTTT	CASSPRIGGAGNQPQHF	TRBD1	TRBJ1-5	TRBV27	NA
TGTGCCAGCAGCTTGAGTGGGACAGGAAATGAAAAACTGTTTTTT	CASSLSGTGNEKLFF	TRBD1	TRBJ1-4	TRBV5-6	NA
TGTGCCAGCAGCCAAACCACTAGCAACGATGAGCAGTTCTTC	CASSQTTSNDEQFF	NA	TRBJ2-1	TRBV6-4	few
TGTGCCAGCAGCCCCGGGACAGGGCAATTCCACGAGCAGTACTTC	CASSPGTGQFHEQYF	TRBD1	TRBJ2-7	TRBV5-6	NA
TGTGCCAGCAGCGGCGGACAGGGTGCCGGGGAGCTGTTTTTT	CASSGGQGAGELFF	TRBD1	TRBJ2-2	TRBV5-4	NA
TGTGCCAGCAGCGTAGCTAAAACCCCGCTTACCCTATATGGCTACACCTTC	CASSVAKTPLTLYGYTF	NA	TRBJ1-2	TRBV9	NA
TGTGCCAGCAAACAGGACGGGGGGGCCCCCTCTACCGATGAGCAGTTCTTC	CASKQDGGAPSTDEQFF	TRBD2	TRBJ2-1	TRBV6-4	NA
TGTGCCAGCAGTTATCTGTACGAGCAGTACTTC	CASSYLYEQYF	NA	TRBJ2-7	TRBV6-5	NA
TGTGCCAGCTTGAGCAACACAGATACGCAGTATTTT	CASLSNTDTQYF	NA	TRBJ2-3	TRBV21-1	NA
TGTGCCAGCAGCGTGAGGGACAGGGCGGATACGCAGTATTTT	CASSVRDRADTQYF	TRBD1	TRBJ2-3	TRBV9	NA
TGTGCCAGCAGCGTAGACCTGGGCGGGAACTTGAACACTGAAGCTTTCTTT	CASSVDLGGNLNTEAFF	NA	TRBJ1-1	TRBV9	NA
TGTGCCAGCAGCTTAAGACTAGCGGACTACGAGCAGTACTTC	CASSLRLADYEQYF	TRBD2	TRBJ2-7	TRBV7-8	once
TGTGCCAGCAGCGCCGGCGGGGGTGGGTCCTCCTACGAGCAGTACTTC	CASSAGGGGSSYEQYF	TRBD2	TRBJ2-7	TRBV9	NA
TGTGCCAGCAGTCCGAGACTAGTCTCGTCGGTCGGGCAGTACTTC	CASSPRLVSSVGQYF	NA	TRBJ2-7	TRBV28	NA
TGTGCCAGCAGCGCTAGCGGGAGTGGTTACAATGAGCAGTTCTTC	CASSASGSGYNEQFF	TRBD2	TRBJ2-1	TRBV5-6	NA
TGTGCCAGCAGCTTAAGTCTGTCACCTTCCGGGAGCCGGGATACGCAGTATTTT	CASSLSLSPSGSRDTQYF	NA	TRBJ2-3	TRBV7-9	medium-sized
TGCGAAGGGGTGTTGTACCAAGAGACCCAGTACTTC	CEGVLYQETQYF	NA	TRBJ2-5	TRBV6-5	NA
TGCGCCAGCAGTTTGGAGCTTCACAGGGGCTATAATTCACCCCTCCACTTT	CASSLELHRGYNSPLHF	TRBD1	TRBJ1-6	TRBV5-1	once
TGTGCCAGCAGTTCCCGGGACAGGGTCACTGAAGCTTTCTTT	CASSSRDRVTEAFF	TRBD1	TRBJ1-1	TRBV27	NA
TGTGCCAGCAGCTACACGGACAGGGTCGCTGGAAACACCATATATTTT	CASSYTDRVAGNTIYF	TRBD1	TRBJ1-3	TRBV5-4	NA